This T cell receptor (beta chain) appears in the sequencing data of a study of identical twins. Study conclusions and caveats: Analyses of zero insertions could, in part, be confounded by invariant MAIT and iNKT cells. Weaker excess twin sharing was observed in beta out-of-frame sequences. Out-of-frame alpha sequences shared by twins were enriched for low generation probability.

Template switching added a universal primer binding site, and final cDNA carried unique molecular identifiers. TCRdb reprocessed the 5' RACE reads with MiXCR, giving one entry per CDR3 protein. This sample has approximately 490,000 distinct CDR3 sequences, with 20% to 25% found just once. Trimming at V came to 6 bases and at J to 3 bases, leaving 4 bases not matched to a gene. Germline values: CDR1 MDHEN, CDR2 SYDVKM. The CDR3 is made up of 14 amino acids. Regarding this clonotype: Its antigen remains unidentified.

These sequences were also reported in another study, on yellow fever vaccine responses in identical twins.

Sequenced sample: CD4+ T cells sorted from blood. This chain joins TRBV28 and TRBJ1-4; the match to TRBD1 covers 7 bases. The source is a woman between 18 and 29 years old in good health. In DNA, the CDR3 is TGTGCCAGCAGGGCAGGGGGAGCTAATGAAAAACTGTTTTTT. Amino acid sequence: CASRAGGANEKLFF.